The rows below give T cell receptor beta chains drawn from one sample of a study of beta chain features in type 1 diabetes. The protocol was immunoSEQ multiplex PCR, while the TCRdb copy is restricted to in-frame clones and leaves out a portion. The table shows roughly 240,000 clones, with over 65% occurring only once. The sample taken for sequencing was naive CD4+ T cells from blood. Source of these receptors: a man aged 25-40 years in good health. The CDR3 runs from the conserved cysteine through the conserved F or W. A D gene is named only where the DNA matches it firmly. Not every row has a clone size; where given, it reads once, few, many or a size class.

abundance | d_gene | j_gene | v_gene | CDR3nt | CDR3aa
few | . | TRBJ2-7 | TRBV25-1 | TGTGCCAGCAGTGAATATGGGCAGGGGAGCTCCTACGAGCAGTACTTC | CASSEYGQGSSYEQYF
. | TRBD2 | TRBJ2-3 | TRBV25-1 | TGTGCCAGCAGTGAAGCTAGCGGGAGGGGGACAGATACGCAGTATTTT | CASSEASGRGTDTQYF
. | TRBD1 | TRBJ1-1 | TRBV29-1 | TGCAGCGTTGAGGACCTACAGGGGGCAAACACTGAAGCTTTCTTT | CSVEDLQGANTEAFF
. | . | TRBJ2-6 | TRBV29-1 | TGCAGCGTTGAATCGGTAGTCGCTGGGGCCAACGTCCTGACTTTC | CSVESVVAGANVLTF
few | . | TRBJ2-3 | TRBV9 | TGTGCCAGCAGCGCCCCACCCCTCGGGACAGATACGCAGTATTTT | CASSAPPLGTDTQYF
few | TRBD1 | TRBJ2-7 | TRBV30 | TGTGCCTGGAGTTACAGGGGGAGGGAGCAGTACTTC | CAWSYRGREQYF
few | TRBD1 | TRBJ1-1 | TRBV10-3 | TGTGCCATCAGTACCGGGACAGGTGACACTGAAGCTTTCTTT | CAISTGTGDTEAFF
once | . | TRBJ2-3 | TRBV2 | TGTGCCAGCAGCCCCAAAGATACGCAGTATTTT | CASSPKDTQYF
few | TRBD2 | TRBJ2-3 | TRBV7-9 | TGTGCCAGCAGCCTAGCGGGGGTAAAGGATACGCAGTATTTT | CASSLAGVKDTQYF
few | . | TRBJ2-5 | TRBV30 | TGTGCCTGGAGTCCTCCGGGACAAGAGACCCAGTACTTC | CAWSPPGQETQYF
. | TRBD2 | TRBJ2-5 | TRBV23-1 | TGCGCCAGCAGTCAAGGCGGGGGGACCCTTCTGGAGACCCAGTACTTC | CASSQGGGTLLETQYF
few | . | TRBJ2-3 | TRBV7-9 | TGTGCCAGCAGCTTAGAAGCGGTTAGCACAGATACGCAGTATTTT | CASSLEAVSTDTQYF
. | TRBD1 | TRBJ1-2 | TRBV7-2 | TGTGCCAGCAGCTACATACAGGGGATCTATGGCTACACCTTC | CASSYIQGIYGYTF
. | TRBD1 | TRBJ2-6 | TRBV5-1 | TGCGCCAGCAGTGACAGGGCTGGGGCCAACGTCCTGACTTTC | CASSDRAGANVLTF
. | TRBD2 | TRBJ2-7 | TRBV19 | TGTGCCAGTAGTGACCAAGGACTAGCGGGGAACTACGAGCAGTACTTC | CASSDQGLAGNYEQYF
. | TRBD2 | TRBJ2-3 | TRBV4-3 | TGCGCCAGCAGCCGAGAGCGGGGGACAGATACGCAGTATTTT | CASSRERGTDTQYF
few | TRBD1 | TRBJ1-6 | TRBV30 | TGTGCCTGTTGGCCAAGGACAGGGGGAAATTCACCCCTCCACTTT | CACWPRTGGNSPLHF
. | TRBD2 | TRBJ2-1 | TRBV2 | TGTGCCAGCAGTGCCCTGCGGGAGTACAATGAGCAGTTCTTC | CASSALREYNEQFF
. | TRBD1 | TRBJ1-1 | TRBV29-1 | TGCAGCGTTGAAGCCTATGCCTGGGACAGCCAGATGAACACTGAAGCTTTCTTT | CSVEAYAWDSQMNTEAFF
. | TRBD1 | TRBJ2-5 | TRBV7-2 | TGTGCCAGCAGCTCTAGACAGGGTGGAGAGACCCAGTACTTC | CASSSRQGGETQYF
. | TRBD2 | TRBJ2-3 | TRBV7-2 | TGTGCCAGCAACAATCCGGGACTAACACCAGATACGCAGTATTTT | CASNNPGLTPDTQYF
few | . | TRBJ2-3 | TRBV30 | TGTGCCTGGACCCGATCCTACACAGATACGCAGTATTTT | CAWTRSYTDTQYF
. | TRBD2 | TRBJ2-3 | TRBV15 | TGTGCCACCAGCGTATCGCGGGGGACCTCCACAGATACGCAGTATTTT | CATSVSRGTSTDTQYF
. | TRBD1 | TRBJ1-2 | TRBV30 | TGTGCCTGGAGTAACCCAGGGGGCTATGGCTACACCTTC | CAWSNPGGYGYTF
. | TRBD2 | TRBJ2-1 | TRBV4-3 | TGCGCCAGCAGCGACCTGCCTGCGGGAGAGGACAATGAGCAGTTCTTC | CASSDLPAGEDNEQFF
. | . | TRBJ1-5 | TRBV30 | TGTGCCTGGAGTGTAGGCCGGGATCAGCCCCAGCATTTT | CAWSVGRDQPQHF
. | . | TRBJ2-4 | TRBV15 | TGTGCCACCAGCACTTCGGGGGGCGGAGGAAACATTCAGTACTTC | CATSTSGGGGNIQYF
. | . | TRBJ2-7 | TRBV4-2 | TGTGCCAGCAGCCAAGATCTGGCAAAACCCTACGAGCAGTACTTC | CASSQDLAKPYEQYF
few | . | TRBJ2-1 | TRBV5-5 | TGTGCCAGCAGCTTGATGGGACGAGACAATGAGCAGTTCTTC | CASSLMGRDNEQFF
. | . | TRBJ1-5 | TRBV6-5 | TGTGCCAGCAGTTTTCAGGGGAAGGGCAATCAGCCCCAGCATTTT | CASSFQGKGNQPQHF
. | TRBD1 | TRBJ2-2 | TRBV2 | TGTGCCAGCAGATATACCAGCGCCGGGACAGGGGGCGGCGGGGAGCTGTTTTTT | CASRYTSAGTGGGGELFF
. | . | TRBJ2-7 | TRBV20-1 | TGCAGTGCTACCGACATCTACGAGCAGTACTTC | CSATDIYEQYF
few | TRBD1 | TRBJ2-3 | TRBV10-3 | TGTGCCATCAGTGAGCCGACAGGGTTTCGAGATACGCAGTATTTT | CAISEPTGFRDTQYF
. | . | TRBJ2-7 | TRBV18 | TGTGCCAGCTCATATACTTTAGAAGGGGCGGTCGACGAGCAGTACTTC | CASSYTLEGAVDEQYF
. | . | TRBJ1-5 | TRBV30 | TGTGCCTGGAGTGTTGGACAGACACTTTATCAGCCCCAGCATTTT | CAWSVGQTLYQPQHF
few | . | TRBJ2-5 | TRBV30 | TGTGCCTCCACTCCGGAGGATCCCGAAGAGACCCAGTACTTC | CASTPEDPEETQYF
. | . | TRBJ2-5 | TRBV12-5 | TGTGCTAGTGGTTCTTCCGGGACGGGGGAGACCCAGTACTTC | CASGSSGTGETQYF
few | . | TRBJ2-1 | TRBV29-1 | TGCAGCGTTGACAGGGGTCAACACAATGAGCAGTTCTTC | CSVDRGQHNEQFF
. | . | TRBJ2-5 | TRBV9 | TGTGCCAGCAGCGTAGACGCCGGGGCTGCCCTCCAAGAGACCCAGTACTTC | CASSVDAGAALQETQYF
once | TRBD2 | TRBJ2-5 | TRBV23-1 | TGCGCCAGCAGTCAAAGCAGGGTCCTAGCGGGGGGGCGTGTAAAGACCCAGTACTTC | CASSQSRVLAGGRVKTQYF
. | TRBD2 | TRBJ2-1 | TRBV30 | TGTGCCTGGACCCACGGAATTCGAGGGAGGGTTATCAATGAGCAGTTCTTC | CAWTHGIRGRVINEQFF
few | . | TRBJ1-1 | TRBV29-1 | TGCAGCGTTGAAGGGATCATGAACACTGAAGCTTTCTTT | CSVEGIMNTEAFF
few | . | TRBJ2-3 | TRBV29-1 | TGCAGCGCCAGACCGGTTTCAGGGGATACGCAGTATTTT | CSARPVSGDTQYF
. | . | TRBJ1-1 | TRBV27 | TGTGCCAGCAGTTTAGAGGGGAGAATTGAAGCTTTCTTT | CASSLEGRIEAFF
. | TRBD1 | TRBJ2-7 | TRBV5-1 | TGCGCCAGCAGCTTCCCACAGGGGTCCTACGAGCAGTACTTC | CASSFPQGSYEQYF
. | . | TRBJ2-1 | TRBV30 | TGTGCCTGGAGCAGCAATGAGCAGTTCTTC | CAWSSNEQFF
. | . | TRBJ1-1 | TRBV2 | TGTGCCAGCAGTGTGGGGTTGGGCACTGAAGCTTTCTTT | CASSVGLGTEAFF
. | . | TRBJ1-6 | TRBV6-5 | TGTGCCAGCAGTTCCGGTCAGGGATATAATTCACCCCTCCACTTT | CASSSGQGYNSPLHF
. | . | TRBJ2-1 | TRBV6-6 | TGTGCCAGCAGGCAAACCAATGAGCAGTTCTTC | CASRQTNEQFF
. | . | TRBJ1-2 | TRBV7-9 | TGTTTACCGGGGGGAGGTGCCCCCTTCTATGGCTACACCTTC | CLPGGGAPFYGYTF